Sequencing of this T cell receptor beta chain was carried out in a study of regulatory T cells in long-lasting Graves disease. Broader study findings: Persistent Graves' patients showed less TCR diversity than newly diagnosed ones. Among samples with persistent disease, TRBV28, TRBJ1-2 and TRBJ2-5 were favored.

This sample's time point: persistent/refractory GD, antithyroid drugs over 5 years with positive TRAb. Isolated PBMC RNA provided the starting material for the TCR library. A volume of around 8.7 milliliters of peripheral blood was collected in EDTA tubes. A word on this clonotype: The antigen is undetermined. The germline gene is not matched at one end of the junction; a read error may be the cause.

Arm-PCR of CDR3 regions and iRepertoire HTBI primers were the basis on which TCR beta libraries were built. TCRdb recomputed calls from the multiplex PCR reads with MiXCR, one row per CDR3 protein. Of some 440,000 distinct CDR3 sequences in the sample, less than 25% are singletons; the top ten hold over 7.5%. This CDR3 comprises 14 residues. Germline V gives CDR1 LGHDT, CDR2 YNNKEL (reference sequence). The chain has TRBV3-1 and TRBJ1-3; no clear D gene. The sequencing used peripheral blood mononuclear cells (PBMCs), collected when the disease was refractory, from a patient treated with antithyroid drugs. The receptor was isolated from a female donor with Graves disease. The CDR3 DNA reads TGTGCCAGCAGCCAAGATCCTTTACGTTCGGGGATCCGTTTT. This sequence encodes CASSQDPLRSGIRF.